What follows are 8 T cell receptor beta chains derived from one specimen sequenced in a study of OX40 agonist ivuxolimab in advanced cancers. Sequencing was performed with immunoSEQ multiplex PCR; in TCRdb, only in-frame clones are kept and a portion is missing. Found here are about 54,000 clones, roughly 92% of them singletons; the top ten hold roughly 12%. The specimen comprised CD4+ or CD8+ T cells sorted from blood, sampled in a trial of the OX40 agonist ivuxolimab. These receptor sequences come from an adult with an advanced solid tumor such as melanoma, head and neck, liver or kidney cancer.

The chain has TRBV6-1 and TRBJ1-1; maybe TRBD1 (6 bases). The CDR3 spans 14 residues. Germline lookup yields CDR1 MNHNS and CDR2 SASEGT. Trimming cost V 2 bases and J 0 bases, with 7 bases left between them. CDR3 residues: CASSERDMNTEAFF. The CDR3 DNA is TGTGCCAGCAGTGAAAGGGACATGAACACTGAAGCTTTCTTT.

This clone has just one count. J is TRBJ1-1 and V is TRBV28; the D is unclear. From germline, CDR1 is MDHEN and CDR2 SYDVKM. Trimming took off 4 bases at V and 11 bases at J, with 11 bases between the two ends. The CDR3 sequence is 11 residues long. In DNA form, the CDR3 reads TGTGCCAGCAGTTATGTCCGGGTGGCTTTCTTT. Amino acid sequence: CASSYVRVAFF.

The V and J genes are TRBV28 and TRBJ2-7; the match to TRBD1 covers 8 bases. The V and J ends lost 0 bases and 5 bases, in that order; junction bases with no gene match: 0. Germline V CDR1 and CDR2: MDHEN, SYDVKM. The CDR3 sequence is 13 residues long. The CDR3 region is CASSLWTGDEQYF. CDR3 bases: TGTGCCAGCAGTTTATGGACAGGGGACGAGCAGTACTTC.

This chain joins TRBV7-9 and TRBJ1-2; 7 bases agree with TRBD1. Looked up from germline, CDR1 is SEHNR and CDR2 is FQNEAQ (reference sequence). The CDR3 runs to 14 residues. Trimming removed 0 bases from V and 2 bases from J; junction bases left unmatched: 0. The CDR3 protein is CASSLADRNYGYTF. CDR3 bases: TGTGCCAGCAGCTTAGCGGACAGGAACTATGGCTACACCTTC.

This clone has a single count. The chain uses TRBV7-2 and TRBJ2-1; 14 bases line up with TRBD2. This CDR3 comprises 15 residues. V shed 5 bases, J shed 8 bases, and the junction held 5 bases outside the gene matches. Germline CDR1 reads SGHTA; CDR2 reads FQGNSA. CDR3 protein: CASSRTSGRQDEQFF. CDR3 coding DNA: TGTGCCAGCAGCAGGACTAGCGGGAGGCAGGATGAGCAGTTCTTC.

V usage is TRBV5-4 and J usage is TRBJ2-5; D is perhaps TRBD1 (7 bases). Trimming left V 4 bases short and J 2 bases short, with 18 bases between. Germline V gives CDR1 SGHNT, CDR2 YYREEE (reference sequence). The CDR3 is 16 amino acids. This CDR3 reads CASSQEGGTDQETQYF. As DNA, the CDR3 is TGTGCCAGCAGCCAAGAAGGGGGGACAGATCAAGAGACCCAGTACTTC.

The chain recombines TRBV6-1 with TRBJ2-1; tentative D call: TRBD1 (5 bases). Germline lookup yields CDR1 MNHNS and CDR2 SASEGT. The V end was cut by 4 bases, the J end by 2 bases, with 12 bases between. The CDR3 covers 15 residues. CDR3: CASSVGQGTYNEQFF. CDR3 nucleotides: TGTGCCAGCAGTGTGGGGCAGGGAACCTACAATGAGCAGTTCTTC.

This clone was found once. This chain uses TRBV10-3 with TRBJ2-3, with 7 bases that match TRBD1. CDR1 ENHRY and CDR2 SYGVKD come from the germline V gene. The CDR3 totals 15 residues. Trimming removed 6 bases from V and 5 bases from J; junction bases left unmatched: 11. The chain's CDR3 is CAIRQTGWSGDTQYF. Here the CDR3 DNA reads TGTGCCATCAGGCAGACAGGGTGGTCGGGAGATACGCAGTATTTT.